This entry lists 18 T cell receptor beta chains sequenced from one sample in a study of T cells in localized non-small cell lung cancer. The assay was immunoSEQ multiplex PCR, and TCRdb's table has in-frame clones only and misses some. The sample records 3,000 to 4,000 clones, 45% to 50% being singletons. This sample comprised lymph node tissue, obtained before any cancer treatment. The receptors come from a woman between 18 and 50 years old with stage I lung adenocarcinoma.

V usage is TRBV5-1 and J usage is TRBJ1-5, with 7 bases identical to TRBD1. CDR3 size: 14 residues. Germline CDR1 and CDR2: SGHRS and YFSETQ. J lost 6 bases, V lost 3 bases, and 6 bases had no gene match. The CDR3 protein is CASSSPGGSQPQHF. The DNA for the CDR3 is TGCGCCAGCAGCTCCCCAGGGGGAAGTCAGCCCCAGCATTTT.

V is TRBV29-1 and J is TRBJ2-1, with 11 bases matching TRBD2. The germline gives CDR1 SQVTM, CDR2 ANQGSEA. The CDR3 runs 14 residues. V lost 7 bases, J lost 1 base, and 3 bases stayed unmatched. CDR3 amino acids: CSARLAGSYNEQFF. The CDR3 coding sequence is TGCAGCGCCAGACTAGCGGGGTCCTACAATGAGCAGTTCTTC.

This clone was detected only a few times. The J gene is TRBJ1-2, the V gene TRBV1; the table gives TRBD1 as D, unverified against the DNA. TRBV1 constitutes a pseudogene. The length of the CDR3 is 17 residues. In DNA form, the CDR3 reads TGCGCCAGCAGCCAAGATATGACGAGGACAGGGTCTGGCGGCTACACCTTC. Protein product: CASSQDMTRTGSGGYTF.

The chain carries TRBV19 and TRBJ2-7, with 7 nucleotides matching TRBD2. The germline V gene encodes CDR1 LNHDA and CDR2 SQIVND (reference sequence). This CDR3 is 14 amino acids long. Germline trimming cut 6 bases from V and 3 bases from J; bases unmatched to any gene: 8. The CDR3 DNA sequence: TGTGCCAGTAGGTCGGCTAGCGGAAACTACGAGCAGTACTTC. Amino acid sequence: CASRSASGNYEQYF.

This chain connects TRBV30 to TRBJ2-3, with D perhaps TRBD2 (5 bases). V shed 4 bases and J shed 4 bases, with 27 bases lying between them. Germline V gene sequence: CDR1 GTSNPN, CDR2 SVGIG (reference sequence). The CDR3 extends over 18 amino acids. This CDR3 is CAWTPLRALGRGPDTQYF. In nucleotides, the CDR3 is TGTGCCTGGACCCCCCTCCGGGCTTTGGGGAGAGGGCCAGATACGCAGTATTTT.

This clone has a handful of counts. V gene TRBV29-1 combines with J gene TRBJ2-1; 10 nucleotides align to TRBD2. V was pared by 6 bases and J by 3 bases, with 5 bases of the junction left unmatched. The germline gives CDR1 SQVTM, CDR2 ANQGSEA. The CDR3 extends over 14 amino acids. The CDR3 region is CSVLRTSGYNEQFF. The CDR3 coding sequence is TGCAGCGTGTTGCGGACTAGCGGCTACAATGAGCAGTTCTTC.

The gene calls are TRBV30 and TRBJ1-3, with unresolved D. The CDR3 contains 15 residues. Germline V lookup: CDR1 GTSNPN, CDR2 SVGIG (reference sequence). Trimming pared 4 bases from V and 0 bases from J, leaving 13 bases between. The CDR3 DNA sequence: TGTGCCTGGAAGAGGAACCACAACTCTGGAAACACCATATATTTT. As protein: CAWKRNHNSGNTIYF.

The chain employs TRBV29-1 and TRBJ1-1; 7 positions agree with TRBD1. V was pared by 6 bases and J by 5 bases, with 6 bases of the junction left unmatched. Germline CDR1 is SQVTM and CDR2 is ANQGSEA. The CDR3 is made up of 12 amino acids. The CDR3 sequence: CSVPRGGTEAFF. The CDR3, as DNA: TGCAGCGTACCCAGGGGGGGGACTGAAGCTTTCTTT.

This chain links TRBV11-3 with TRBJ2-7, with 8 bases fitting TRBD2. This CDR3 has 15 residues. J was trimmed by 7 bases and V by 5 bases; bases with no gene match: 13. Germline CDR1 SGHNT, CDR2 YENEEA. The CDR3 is CASSISGTRGYEQYF. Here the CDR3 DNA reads TGTGCCAGCAGCATTTCCGGGACTAGAGGGTATGAGCAGTACTTC. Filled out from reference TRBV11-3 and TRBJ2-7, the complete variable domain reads EAGVVQSPRYKIIEKKQPVAFWCNPISGHNTLYWYLQNLGQGPELLIRYENEEAVDDSQLPKDRFSAERLKGVDSTLKIQPAELGDSAVYLCASSISGTRGYEQYFGPGTRLTVT.

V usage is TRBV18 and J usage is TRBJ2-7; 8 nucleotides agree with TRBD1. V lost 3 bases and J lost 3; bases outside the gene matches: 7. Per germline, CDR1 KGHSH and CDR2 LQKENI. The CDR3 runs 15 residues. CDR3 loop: CASSPDGQGLYEQYF. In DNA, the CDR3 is TGTGCCAGCTCACCTGATGGACAGGGCCTCTACGAGCAGTACTTC.

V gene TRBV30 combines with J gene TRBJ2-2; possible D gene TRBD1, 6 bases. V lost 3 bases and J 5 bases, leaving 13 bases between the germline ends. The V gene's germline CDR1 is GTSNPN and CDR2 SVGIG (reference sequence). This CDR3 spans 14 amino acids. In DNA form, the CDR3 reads TGTGCCTGGAGCAAATTTAGGGGGACCGGGGAGCTGTTTTTT. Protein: CAWSKFRGTGELFF.

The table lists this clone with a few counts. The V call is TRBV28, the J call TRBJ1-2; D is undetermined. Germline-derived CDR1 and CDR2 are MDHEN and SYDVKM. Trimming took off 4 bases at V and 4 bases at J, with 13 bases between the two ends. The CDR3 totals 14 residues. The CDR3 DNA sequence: TGTGCCAGCAGTTCTTTGTCCCCCGGCTATGGCTACACCTTC. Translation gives CASSSLSPGYGYTF.

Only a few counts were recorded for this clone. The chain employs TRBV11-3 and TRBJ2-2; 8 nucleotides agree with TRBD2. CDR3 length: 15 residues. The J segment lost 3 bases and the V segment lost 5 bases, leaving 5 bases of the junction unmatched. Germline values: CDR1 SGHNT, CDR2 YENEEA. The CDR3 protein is CASSPGTSYTGELFF. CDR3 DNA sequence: TGTGCCAGCAGCCCCGGGACTAGTTACACCGGGGAGCTGTTTTTT.

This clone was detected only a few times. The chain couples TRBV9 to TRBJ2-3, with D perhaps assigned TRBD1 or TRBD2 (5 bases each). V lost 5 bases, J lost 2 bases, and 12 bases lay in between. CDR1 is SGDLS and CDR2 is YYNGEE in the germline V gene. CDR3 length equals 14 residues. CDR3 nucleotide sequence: TGTGCCAGCAGTGAGGGGCAAGCCACAGATACGCAGTATTTT. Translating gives CASSEGQATDTQYF.

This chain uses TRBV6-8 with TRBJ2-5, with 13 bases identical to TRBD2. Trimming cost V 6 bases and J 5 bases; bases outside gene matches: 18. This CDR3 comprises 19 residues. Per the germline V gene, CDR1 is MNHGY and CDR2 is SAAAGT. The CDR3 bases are TGTGCCAGCAGAGCCGGACTAGCGGGAGCTCTTCTCTTCAGGGAGACCCAGTACTTC. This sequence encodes CASRAGLAGALLFRETQYF.

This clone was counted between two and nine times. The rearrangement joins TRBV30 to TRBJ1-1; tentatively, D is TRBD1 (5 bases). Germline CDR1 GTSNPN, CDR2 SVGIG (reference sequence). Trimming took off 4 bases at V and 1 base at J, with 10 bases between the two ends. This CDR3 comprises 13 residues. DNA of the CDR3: TGTGCCTGGACTCGGGGGGGGAACACTGAAGCTTTCTTT. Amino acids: CAWTRGGNTEAFF.

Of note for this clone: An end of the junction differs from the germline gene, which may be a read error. The CDR3 DNA sequence: TGCGCTAGCAGCTTGACAGGGGAATCTGGAAACACCATATATTTT. Its translation is CASSLTGESGNTIYF. The gene calls are TRBV5-1 and TRBJ1-3; TRBD1 aligns across 8 bases. CDR3 size: 15 residues. CDR1 and CDR2 (germline): SGHRS, YFSETQ.

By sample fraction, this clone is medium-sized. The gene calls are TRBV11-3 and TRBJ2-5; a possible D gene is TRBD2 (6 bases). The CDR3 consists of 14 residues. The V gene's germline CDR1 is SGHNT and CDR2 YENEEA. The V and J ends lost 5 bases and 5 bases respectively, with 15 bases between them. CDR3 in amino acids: CASSSGWGYETQYF. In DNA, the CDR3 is TGTGCCAGCAGCAGCGGGTGGGGGTATGAGACCCAGTACTTC.